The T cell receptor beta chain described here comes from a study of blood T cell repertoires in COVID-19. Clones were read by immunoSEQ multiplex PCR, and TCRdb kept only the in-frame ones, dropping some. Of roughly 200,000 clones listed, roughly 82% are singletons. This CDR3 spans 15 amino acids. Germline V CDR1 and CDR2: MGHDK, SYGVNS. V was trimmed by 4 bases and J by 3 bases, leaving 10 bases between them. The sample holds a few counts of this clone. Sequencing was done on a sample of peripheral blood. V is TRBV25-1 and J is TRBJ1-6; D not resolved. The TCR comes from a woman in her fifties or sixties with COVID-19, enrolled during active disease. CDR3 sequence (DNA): TGTGCCAGCAGTGGTCGTGAGGACTATAATTCACCCCTCCACTTT. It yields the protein CASSGREDYNSPLHF.